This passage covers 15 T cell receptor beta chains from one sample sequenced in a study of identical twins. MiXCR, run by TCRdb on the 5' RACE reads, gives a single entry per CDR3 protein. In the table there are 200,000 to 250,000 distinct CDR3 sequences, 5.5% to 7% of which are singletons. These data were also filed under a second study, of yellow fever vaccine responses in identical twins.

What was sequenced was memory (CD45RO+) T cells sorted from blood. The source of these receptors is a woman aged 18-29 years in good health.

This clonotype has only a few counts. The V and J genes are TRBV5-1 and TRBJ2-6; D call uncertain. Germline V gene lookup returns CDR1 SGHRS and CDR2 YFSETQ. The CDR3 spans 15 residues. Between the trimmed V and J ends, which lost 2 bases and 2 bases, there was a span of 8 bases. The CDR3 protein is CASSFQAAGANVLTF. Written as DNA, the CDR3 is TGCGCCAGCAGCTTCCAGGCAGCTGGGGCCAACGTCCTGACTTTC.

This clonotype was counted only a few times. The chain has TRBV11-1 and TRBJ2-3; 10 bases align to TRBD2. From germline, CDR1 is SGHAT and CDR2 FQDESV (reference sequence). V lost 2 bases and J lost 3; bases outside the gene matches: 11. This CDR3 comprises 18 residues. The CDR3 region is CASSLLAGEGVGTDTQYF. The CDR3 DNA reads TGTGCCAGCAGCTTACTAGCGGGAGAAGGAGTAGGGACAGATACGCAGTATTTT.

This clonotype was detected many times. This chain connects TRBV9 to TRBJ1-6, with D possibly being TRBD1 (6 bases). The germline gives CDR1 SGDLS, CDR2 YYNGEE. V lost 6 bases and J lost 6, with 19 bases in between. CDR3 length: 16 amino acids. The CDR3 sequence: CASTPDPWTANSPLHF. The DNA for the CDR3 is TGTGCCAGCACCCCTGACCCCTGGACAGCTAATTCACCCCTCCACTTT.

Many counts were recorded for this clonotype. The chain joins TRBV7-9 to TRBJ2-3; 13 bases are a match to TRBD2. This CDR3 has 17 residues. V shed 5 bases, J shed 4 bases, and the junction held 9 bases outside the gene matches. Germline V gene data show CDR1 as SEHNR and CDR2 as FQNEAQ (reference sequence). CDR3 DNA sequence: TGTGCCAGCAGCAAAGCCGGGACTAGCGGGAACTCAGATACGCAGTATTTT. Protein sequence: CASSKAGTSGNSDTQYF.

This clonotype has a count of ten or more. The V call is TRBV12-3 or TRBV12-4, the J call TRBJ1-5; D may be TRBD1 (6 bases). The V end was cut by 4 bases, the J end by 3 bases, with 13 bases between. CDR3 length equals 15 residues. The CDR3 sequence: CASSSYSGVNQPQHF. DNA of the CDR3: TGTGCCAGCAGTTCATATTCAGGGGTCAATCAGCCCCAGCATTTT.

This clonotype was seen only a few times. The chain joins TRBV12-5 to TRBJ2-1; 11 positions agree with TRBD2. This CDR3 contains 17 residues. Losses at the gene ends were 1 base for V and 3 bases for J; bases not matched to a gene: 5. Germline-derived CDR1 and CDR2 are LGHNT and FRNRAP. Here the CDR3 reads CASGLAPTSGGYNEQFF. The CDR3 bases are TGTGCTAGTGGTTTGGCCCCCACTAGCGGGGGCTACAATGAGCAGTTCTTC.

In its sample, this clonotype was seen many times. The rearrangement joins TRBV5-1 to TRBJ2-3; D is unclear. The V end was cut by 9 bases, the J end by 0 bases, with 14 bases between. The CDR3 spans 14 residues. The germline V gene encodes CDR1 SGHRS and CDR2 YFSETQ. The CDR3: CATKVGFSTDTQYF. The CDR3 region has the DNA TGCGCCACCAAGGTGGGGTTTAGCACAGATACGCAGTATTTT. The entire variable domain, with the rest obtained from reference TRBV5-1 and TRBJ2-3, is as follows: KAGVTQTPRYLIKTRGQQVTLSCSPISGHRSVSWYQQTPGQGLQFLFEYFSETQRNKGNFPGRFSGRQFSNSRSEMNVSTLELGDSALYLCATKVGFSTDTQYFGPGTRLTVL.

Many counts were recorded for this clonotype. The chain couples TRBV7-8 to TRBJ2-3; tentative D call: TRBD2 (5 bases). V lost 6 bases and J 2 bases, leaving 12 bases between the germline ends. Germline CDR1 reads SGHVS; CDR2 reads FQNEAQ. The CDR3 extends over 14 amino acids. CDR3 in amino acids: CASSRGRTTDTQYF. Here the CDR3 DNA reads TGTGCCAGCAGTCGCGGGCGGACCACAGATACGCAGTATTTT.

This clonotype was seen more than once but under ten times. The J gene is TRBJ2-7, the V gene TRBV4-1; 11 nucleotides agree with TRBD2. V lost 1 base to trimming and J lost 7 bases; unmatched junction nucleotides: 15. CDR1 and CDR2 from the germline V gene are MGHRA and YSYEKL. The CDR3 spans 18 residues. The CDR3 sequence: CASSQALAGTSGKGEQYF. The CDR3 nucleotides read TGCGCCAGCAGCCAAGCCTTAGCCGGGACTAGCGGAAAGGGGGAGCAGTACTTC.

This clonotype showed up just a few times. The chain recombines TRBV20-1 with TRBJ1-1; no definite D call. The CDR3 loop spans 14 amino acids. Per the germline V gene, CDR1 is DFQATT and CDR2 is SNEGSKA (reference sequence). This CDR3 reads CTGARGSMNTEAFF. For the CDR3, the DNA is TGCACGGGCGCTCGTGGCAGCATGAACACTGAAGCTTTCTTT.

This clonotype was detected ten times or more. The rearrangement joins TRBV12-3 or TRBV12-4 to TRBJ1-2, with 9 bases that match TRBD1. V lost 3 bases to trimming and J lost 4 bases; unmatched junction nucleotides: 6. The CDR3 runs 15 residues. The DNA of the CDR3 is TGTGCCAGCAGTTTTGTAGGACAGGGGAGCTATGGCTACACCTTC. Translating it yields CASSFVGQGSYGYTF.

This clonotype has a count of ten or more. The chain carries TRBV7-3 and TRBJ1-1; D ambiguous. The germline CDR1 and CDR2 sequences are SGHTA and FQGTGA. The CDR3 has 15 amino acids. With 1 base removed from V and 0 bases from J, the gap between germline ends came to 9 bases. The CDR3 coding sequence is TGTGCCAGCAGCTTAATGAGAGCCATGAACACTGAAGCTTTCTTT. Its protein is CASSLMRAMNTEAFF.

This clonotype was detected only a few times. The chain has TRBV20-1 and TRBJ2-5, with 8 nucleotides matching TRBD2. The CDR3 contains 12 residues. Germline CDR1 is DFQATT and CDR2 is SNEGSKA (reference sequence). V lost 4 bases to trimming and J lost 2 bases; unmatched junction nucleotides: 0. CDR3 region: CSAKRGQETQYF. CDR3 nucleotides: TGCAGTGCTAAGCGGGGGCAAGAGACCCAGTACTTC.

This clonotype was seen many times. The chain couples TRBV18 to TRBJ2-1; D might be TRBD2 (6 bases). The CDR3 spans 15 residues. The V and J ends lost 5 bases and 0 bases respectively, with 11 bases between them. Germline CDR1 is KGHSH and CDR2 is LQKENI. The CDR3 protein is CASSSLALSYNEQFF. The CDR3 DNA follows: TGTGCCAGCTCATCCCTAGCGCTCTCCTACAATGAGCAGTTCTTC. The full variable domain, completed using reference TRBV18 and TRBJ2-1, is NAGVMQNPRHLVRRRGQEARLRCSPMKGHSHVYWYRQLPEEGLKFMVYLQKENIIDESGMPKERFSAEFPKEGPSILRIQQVVRGDSAAYFCASSSLALSYNEQFFGPGTRLTVL.

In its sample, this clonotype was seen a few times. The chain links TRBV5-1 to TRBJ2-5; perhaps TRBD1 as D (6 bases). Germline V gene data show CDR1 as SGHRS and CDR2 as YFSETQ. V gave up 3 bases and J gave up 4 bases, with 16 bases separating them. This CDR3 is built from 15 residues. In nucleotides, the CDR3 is TGCGCCAGCAGCTCATCACAGGGTAGTCGAGAGACCCAGTACTTC. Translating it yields CASSSSQGSRETQYF.